Shown below are 2 T cell receptor beta chains from a single sample sequenced in a study of shared clonotypes between healthy human individuals. Assay: immunoSEQ multiplex PCR; the TCRdb copy retains only in-frame clones and omits some. This sample carries 300,000 to 400,000 clones, over 70% of them seen once, and the ten largest clones take 10%. Specimen: memory CD4+ T cells sorted from blood. Subset in this sample: CD45RA-negative fraction. The receptors come from a man aged 25-40 years in good health.

J is TRBJ1-1 and V is TRBV14; TRBD1 is a possible D gene (5 bases). Per the germline V gene, CDR1 is SGHDN and CDR2 is FVKESK. The CDR3 consists of 15 residues. Trimming cost V 1 base and J 5 bases, with 14 bases left between them. CDR3 loop: CASSQGTGAHTEAFF. CDR3 in DNA: TGTGCCAGCAGCCAAGGAACCGGGGCGCATACTGAAGCTTTCTTT.

The rearrangement uses TRBV18 and TRBJ1-2; 8 positions agree with TRBD1. This CDR3 comprises 16 residues. J lost 4 bases, V lost 3 bases, and 10 bases had no gene match. Germline values: CDR1 KGHSH, CDR2 LQKENI. The CDR3 coding sequence is TGTGCCAGCTCACCCAAACAGGGGGAATGGTCCTATGGCTACACCTTC. This encodes CASSPKQGEWSYGYTF.